The text below deals with one TCR beta chain. This entry belongs to a study of blood T cell repertoires in COVID-19. In the study overall: Acute-phase and convalescent COVID-19 samples originated in the United States, Italy and Spain. Sources were T cells, B-cell-depleted T cells, or PBMCs; the material itself was cDNA or gDNA.

Authors' methods: Reference gene primer amplification yielded estimated nucleated cell counts. Only in-frame clones appear in the TCRdb table, and some are missing; sequencing was by immunoSEQ multiplex PCR. From that table come the V and J calls and clone size; the DNA was used to work out D and trimming. The sample has about 280,000 clones, about 90% seen once; the top ten hold about 11%. Seattle cases were enrolled at active infection and followed longitudinally. Sample: peripheral blood. This receptor was obtained from a woman in her twenties or thirties with COVID-19, enrolled during active disease.

In DNA, the CDR3 is TGTGCCAGCAGCTTGGTGTCTAGCGGGATTTACGAGCAGTACTTC. It is translated as CASSLVSSGIYEQYF. This rearrangement joins TRBV7-2 to TRBJ2-7; 9 bases agree with TRBD2. The V gene's germline CDR1 is SGHTA and CDR2 FQGNSA. CDR3 length: 15 residues. With V trimmed by 3 bases and J by 4 bases, 7 bases remained unmatched.